The clone carrying this T cell receptor (beta chain) was observed many times. These data are taken from a study of T-cell memory formation after mild COVID-19. TCRdb fed the 5' RACE reads into MiXCR, producing one record per CDR3 protein. In the table there are 250,000 to 400,000 distinct CDR3 sequences, approximately 15% of which are singletons. CDR3 length: 15 residues. The germline V gene encodes CDR1 MNHEY and CDR2 SVGEGT. The V gene lost 6 bases and the J gene lost 2 bases, with 16 bases spanning the gap. The receptor's source is a young man who had mild COVID-19 (a few samples of this study predate the infection). Cell type and time point are not known. The sequenced sample was PBMCs or a T cell subset sorted from them (not recorded which). The V and J genes are TRBV6-2 or TRBV6-3 and TRBJ2-5, with TRBD2 as a possible D gene (6 bases). The CDR3 region is CASRRFAGNQETQYF. The CDR3 DNA reads TGTGCCAGCAGAAGATTCGCGGGGAATCAAGAGACCCAGTACTTC.